Detailed here is one T cell receptor (beta chain). Recruits, aged roughly 18 to 89 years, lived in 20 to 30 US areas. TCRdb's copy holds only in-frame clones and misses some; the assay was immunoSEQ multiplex PCR. The sample has roughly 220,000 clones, 70% to 85% seen once. The sample is drawn from a study of blood T cell repertoires in COVID-19. This CDR3 is built from 13 residues. Germline V gene data show CDR1 as SQVTM and CDR2 as ANQGSEA. Trimming left V 5 bases short and J 6 bases short, with 16 bases between. This chain uses TRBV29-1 with TRBJ1-1, with D perhaps TRBD1 (6 bases). The TCR sequence derives from a man between 35 and 55 years old who had recovered from COVID-19. The sample comprised PBMCs or T cells enriched from blood (not recorded which). The CDR3 region has the DNA TGCAGCGTTAACGACAGGATAGAGGCTGAAGCTTTCTTT. It specifies CSVNDRIEAEAFF. The whole variable domain, filled in from reference TRBV29-1 and TRBJ1-1, reads SAVISQKPSRDICQRGTSLTIQCQVDSQVTMMFWYRQQPGQSLTLIATANQGSEATYESGFVIDKFPISRPNLTFSTLTVSNMSPEDSSIYLCSVNDRIEAEAFFGQGTRLTVV.